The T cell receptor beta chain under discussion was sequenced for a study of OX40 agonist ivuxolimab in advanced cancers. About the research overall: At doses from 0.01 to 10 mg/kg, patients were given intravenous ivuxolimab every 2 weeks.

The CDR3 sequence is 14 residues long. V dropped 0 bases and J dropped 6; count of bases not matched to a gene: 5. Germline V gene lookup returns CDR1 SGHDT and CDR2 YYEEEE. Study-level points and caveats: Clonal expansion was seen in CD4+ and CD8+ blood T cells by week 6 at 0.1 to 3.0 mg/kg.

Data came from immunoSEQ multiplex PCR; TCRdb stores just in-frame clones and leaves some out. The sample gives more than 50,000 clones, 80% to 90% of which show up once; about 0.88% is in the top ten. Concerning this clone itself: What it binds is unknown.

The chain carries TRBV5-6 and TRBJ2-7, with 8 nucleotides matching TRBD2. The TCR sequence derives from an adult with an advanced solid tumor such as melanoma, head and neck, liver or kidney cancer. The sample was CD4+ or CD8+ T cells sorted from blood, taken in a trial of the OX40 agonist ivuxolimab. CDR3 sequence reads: CASSLDGGAREQYF. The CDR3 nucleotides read TGTGCCAGCAGCTTGGACGGGGGGGCCCGCGAGCAGTACTTC.